One sample yielded the 15 T cell receptor beta chains listed below, sequenced in a study of blood T cell repertoires in COVID-19. Produced via immunoSEQ multiplex PCR; TCRdb's table is partial and in-frame only. The repertoire holds a few hundred thousand clones, with 89% as singletons. Sequencing used peripheral blood. These receptor sequences come from a woman aged 30 to 39 with COVID-19, enrolled during active disease.

This chain links TRBV11-3 with TRBJ1-1; 10 bases are a match to TRBD1. The trim removed 0 bases at V and 1 base at J, leaving 8 bases unmatched. Germline V lookup: CDR1 SGHNT, CDR2 YENEEA. The CDR3 length is 18 residues. The CDR3 region has the DNA TGTGCCAGCAGCTTAGACTCCGGGACAGGGGCCTCGAACACTGAAGCTTTCTTT. Translating gives CASSLDSGTGASNTEAFF.

The CDR3 DNA sequence: TGTGCCAGCAGCCCGGGACTAGCGGGAGAATGGCAGTACGTC. This translates into CASSPGLAGEWQYV. The rearrangement joins TRBV5-4 to TRBJ2-7; 14 positions agree with TRBD2. CDR1 is SGHNT and CDR2 is YYREEE in the germline V gene (reference sequence). This CDR3 contains 14 residues. V lost 4 bases and J lost 9; bases outside the gene matches: 6.

The genes are TRBV25-1 and TRBJ2-7; 12 bases map to TRBD2. Trimming removed 10 bases from V and 6 bases from J; junction bases left unmatched: 4. This CDR3 spans 12 amino acids. The germline V gene encodes CDR1 MGHDK and CDR2 SYGVNS. CDR3: CATSLAGGEQYF. The CDR3 nucleotides read TGTGCCACCTCACTAGCGGGGGGCGAGCAGTACTTC.

This clone was observed a handful of times. The chain combines TRBV4-1 with TRBJ1-2; D call uncertain. The CDR3 loop spans 11 amino acids. Trimming shortened V by 3 bases and J by 7 bases, and 6 bases separated the two germline ends. Germline V lookup: CDR1 MGHRA, CDR2 YSYEKL. CDR3 coding DNA: TGCGCCAGCAGCCATCAGTTTGGCTACACCTTC. Its translation: CASSHQFGYTF.

The DNA for the CDR3 is TGTGCCAGCAGGAAACAGGGGGAGGGGACTGAAGCTTTCTTT. This codes for CASRKQGEGTEAFF. The rearrangement joins TRBV14 to TRBJ1-1; TRBD1 matches 8 bases. CDR1 and CDR2 from the germline V gene are SGHDN and FVKESK. Losses at the gene ends were 6 bases for V and 5 bases for J; bases not matched to a gene: 8. The CDR3 totals 14 residues. Full variable domain (rest looked up from reference TRBV14 and TRBJ1-1): EAGVTQFPSHSVIEKGQTVTLRCDPISGHDNLYWYRRVMGKEIKFLLHFVKESKQDESGMPNNRFLAERTGGTYSTLKVQPAELEDSGVYFCASRKQGEGTEAFFGQGTRLTVV.

Only one count was recorded for this clone. The genes are TRBV29-1 and TRBJ1-2, with 10 bases identical to TRBD1. Germline CDR1 and CDR2: SQVTM and ANQGSEA. Trimming cost V 6 bases and J 8 bases; bases outside gene matches: 9. This CDR3 region has 13 residues. In DNA, the CDR3 is TGCAGCGTCGACGGGACAGGGGTCTCAGGCTACACCTTC. As protein: CSVDGTGVSGYTF.

The chain couples TRBV5-6 to TRBJ2-1, with a tentative D call TRBD2 (6 bases). Per the germline V gene, CDR1 is SGHDT and CDR2 is YYEEEE. Trimming left V 2 bases short and J 10 bases short, with 13 bases between. The CDR3 runs to 13 residues. The CDR3 loop is CASSFGRGREQFF. The CDR3 nucleotides read TGTGCCAGCAGCTTTGGGCGGGGCAGGGAGCAGTTCTTC.

The CDR3 DNA reads as TGTGCCAGCTCACCATTGAGCGGGGGGCGCACTAACACCGGGGAGCTGTTTTTT. It encodes CASSPLSGGRTNTGELFF. This chain joins TRBV18 and TRBJ2-2; 9 positions agree with TRBD2. Germline V gene sequence: CDR1 KGHSH, CDR2 LQKENI. With 2 bases clipped from V and 2 bases from J, the junction kept 9 bases outside the gene matches. CDR3 length equals 18 residues.

V is TRBV2 and J is TRBJ2-5, with a possible D match to TRBD1 (9 bases). Germline CDR1 SNHLY, CDR2 FYNNEI. The V gene lost 6 bases and the J gene lost 4 bases, with 36 bases spanning the gap. This CDR3 spans 21 amino acids. This CDR3 reads CASSTGTGPLGGGSLRETQYF. The CDR3 DNA follows: TGTGCCAGCAGCACTGGGACAGGGCCACTCGGCGGGGGGTCCTTGCGAGAGACCCAGTACTTC.

This sequence joins TRBV7-9 and TRBJ2-1, with D perhaps matching TRBD2 (5 bases). The germline V gene encodes CDR1 SEHNR and CDR2 FQNEAQ (reference sequence). V was cut by 5 bases and J by 3 bases, with 8 bases left in between. The CDR3 is made up of 13 amino acids. CDR3 sequence reads: CASSAGNYNEQFF. The CDR3 DNA reads as TGTGCCAGCAGCGCCGGGAACTACAATGAGCAGTTCTTC.

The gene calls are TRBV27 and TRBJ1-4; D gene ambiguous. The ends were cut back, 4 bases at V and 3 bases at J, with 15 bases in the middle. The CDR3 length is 16 residues. Germline CDR1 is MNHEY and CDR2 is SMNVEV (reference sequence). CDR3 DNA sequence: TGTGCCAGCAGTTGGGTTCCCTTCGGGGCTAATGAAAAACTGTTTTTT. This gives the protein CASSWVPFGANEKLFF.

In its sample, this clone was seen a few times. J is TRBJ2-7 and V is TRBV5-1; perhaps TRBD1 as D (6 bases). Per germline, CDR1 SGHRS and CDR2 YFSETQ. Trimming left V 0 bases short and J 3 bases short, with 19 bases between. CDR3 length: 17 amino acids. This CDR3 is CASSLGRGDRNNYEQYF. The CDR3, as DNA: TGCGCCAGCAGCTTGGGCAGGGGCGACCGCAACAACTACGAGCAGTACTTC.

The rearrangement links TRBV25-1 to TRBJ2-2; TRBD2 matches 7 bases. CDR1 and CDR2 from the germline V gene are MGHDK and SYGVNS. V shed 1 base and J 5 bases; nucleotides not matched to a gene: 4. This CDR3 has 15 amino acids. CDR3 in amino acids: CASSEFWGGTGELFF. The CDR3 nucleotides read TGTGCCAGCAGTGAATTCTGGGGAGGGACCGGGGAGCTGTTTTTT.

V is TRBV10-3 and J is TRBJ2-1; 14 bases map to TRBD2. V shed 8 bases, J shed 2 bases, and the junction held 11 bases outside the gene matches. Germline V gene lookup returns CDR1 ENHRY and CDR2 SYGVKD. This CDR3 has 18 amino acids. The CDR3, as DNA: TGTGCCATCCCCGGGACTAGCGGGAGCCCCGACACCTACAATGAGCAGTTCTTC. Translating gives CAIPGTSGSPDTYNEQFF.

V usage is TRBV27 and J usage is TRBJ1-5; D is undetermined. CDR1 MNHEY and CDR2 SMNVEV come from the germline V gene (reference sequence). V lost 6 bases and J 0 bases, leaving 24 bases between the germline ends. The length of the CDR3 is 19 residues. CDR3 sequence (DNA): TGTGCCAGCAGCATCCGTTTTGGGCGGGAAACTTATAGCAATCAGCCCCAGCATTTT. Protein sequence: CASSIRFGRETYSNQPQHF.